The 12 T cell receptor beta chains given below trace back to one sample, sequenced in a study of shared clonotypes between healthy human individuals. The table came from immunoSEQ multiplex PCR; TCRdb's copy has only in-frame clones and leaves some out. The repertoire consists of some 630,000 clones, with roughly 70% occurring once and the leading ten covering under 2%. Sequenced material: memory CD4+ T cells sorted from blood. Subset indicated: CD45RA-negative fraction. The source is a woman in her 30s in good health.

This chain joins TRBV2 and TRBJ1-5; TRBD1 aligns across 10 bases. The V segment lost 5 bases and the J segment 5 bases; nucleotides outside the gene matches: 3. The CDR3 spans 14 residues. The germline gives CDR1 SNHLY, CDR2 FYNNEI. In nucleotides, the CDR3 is TGTGCCAGCAGTCGGGGACAGGGGTATCAGCCCCAGCATTTT. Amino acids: CASSRGQGYQPQHF.

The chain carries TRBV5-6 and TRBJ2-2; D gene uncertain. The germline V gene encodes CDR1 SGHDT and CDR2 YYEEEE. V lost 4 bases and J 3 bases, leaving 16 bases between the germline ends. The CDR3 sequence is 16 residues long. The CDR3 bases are TGTGCCAGCAGCCGGAACCAGATAAGCCACACCGGGGAGCTGTTTTTT. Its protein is CASSRNQISHTGELFF.

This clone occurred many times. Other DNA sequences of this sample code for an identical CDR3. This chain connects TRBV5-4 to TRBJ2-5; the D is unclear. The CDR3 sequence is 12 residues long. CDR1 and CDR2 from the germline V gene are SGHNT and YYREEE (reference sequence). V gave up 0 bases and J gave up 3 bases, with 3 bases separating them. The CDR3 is CASSLDEETQYF. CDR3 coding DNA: TGTGCCAGCAGCTTGGATGAAGAGACCCAGTACTTC.

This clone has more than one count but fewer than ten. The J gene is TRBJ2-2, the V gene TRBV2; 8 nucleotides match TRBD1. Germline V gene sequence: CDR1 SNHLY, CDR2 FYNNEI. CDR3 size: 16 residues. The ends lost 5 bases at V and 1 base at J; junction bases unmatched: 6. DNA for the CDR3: TGTGCCAGCAGTCTCCTGGGGACAGGGAACACCGGGGAGCTGTTTTTT. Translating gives CASSLLGTGNTGELFF.

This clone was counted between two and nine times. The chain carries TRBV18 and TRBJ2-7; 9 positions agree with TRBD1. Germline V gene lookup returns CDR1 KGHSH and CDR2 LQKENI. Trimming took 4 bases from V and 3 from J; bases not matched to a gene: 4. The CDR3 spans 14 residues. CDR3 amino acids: CASSLDRGDYEQYF. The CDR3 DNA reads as TGTGCCAGCTCACTTGACAGGGGGGACTACGAGCAGTACTTC.

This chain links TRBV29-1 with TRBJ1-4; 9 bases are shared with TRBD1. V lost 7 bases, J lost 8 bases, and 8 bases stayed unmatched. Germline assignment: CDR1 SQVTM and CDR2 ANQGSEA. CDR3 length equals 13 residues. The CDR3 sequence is CSANRGLGEKLFF. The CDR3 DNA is TGCAGCGCCAACAGGGGGCTAGGGGAAAAACTGTTTTTT.

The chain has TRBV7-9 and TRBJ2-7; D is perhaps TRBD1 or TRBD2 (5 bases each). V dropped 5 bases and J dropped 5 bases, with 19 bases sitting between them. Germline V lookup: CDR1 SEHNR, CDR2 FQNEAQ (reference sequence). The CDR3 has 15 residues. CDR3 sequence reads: CASSPPRGDGHEQYF. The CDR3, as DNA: TGTGCCAGCAGCCCCCCCCGGGGCGACGGCCACGAGCAGTACTTC.

The CDR3 protein is CASSLVGQPTDTQYF. CDR3 DNA sequence: TGCGCCAGCAGCTTGGTGGGACAGCCCACAGATACGCAGTATTTT. The rearrangement joins TRBV5-1 to TRBJ2-3, with 7 nucleotides matching TRBD1. V was clipped by 0 bases and J by 2 bases; unmatched bases: 3. The CDR3 has 15 amino acids. Germline CDR1 reads SGHRS; CDR2 reads YFSETQ.

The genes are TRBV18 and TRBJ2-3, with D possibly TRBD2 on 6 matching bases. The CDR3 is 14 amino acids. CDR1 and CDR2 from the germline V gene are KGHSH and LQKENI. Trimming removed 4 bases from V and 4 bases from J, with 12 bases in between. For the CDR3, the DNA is TGTGCCAGCTCACTGCGGGATCAGGCAGATACGCAGTATTTT. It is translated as CASSLRDQADTQYF.

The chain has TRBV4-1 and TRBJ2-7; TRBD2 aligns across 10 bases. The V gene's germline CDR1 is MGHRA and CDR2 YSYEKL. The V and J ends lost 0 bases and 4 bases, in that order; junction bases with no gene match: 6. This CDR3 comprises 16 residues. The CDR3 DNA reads TGCGCCAGCAGCCAAGATAAAGGACTAGCGGCATACGAGCAGTACTTC. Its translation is CASSQDKGLAAYEQYF.

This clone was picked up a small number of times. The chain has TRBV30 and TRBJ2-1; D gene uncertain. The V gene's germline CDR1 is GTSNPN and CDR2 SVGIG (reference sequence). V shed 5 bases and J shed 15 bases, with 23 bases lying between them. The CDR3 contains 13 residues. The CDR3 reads CAWDVDDRFPTFF. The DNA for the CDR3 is TGTGCCTGGGATGTAGACGATCGCTTTCCCACGTTCTTC.

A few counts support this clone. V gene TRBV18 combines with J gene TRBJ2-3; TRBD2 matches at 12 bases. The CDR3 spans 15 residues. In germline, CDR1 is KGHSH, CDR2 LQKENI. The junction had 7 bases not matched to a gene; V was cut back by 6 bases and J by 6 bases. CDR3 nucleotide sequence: TGTGCCAGCTCCCGACTAGCGGGAGTGAGGGATACGCAGTATTTT. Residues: CASSRLAGVRDTQYF.